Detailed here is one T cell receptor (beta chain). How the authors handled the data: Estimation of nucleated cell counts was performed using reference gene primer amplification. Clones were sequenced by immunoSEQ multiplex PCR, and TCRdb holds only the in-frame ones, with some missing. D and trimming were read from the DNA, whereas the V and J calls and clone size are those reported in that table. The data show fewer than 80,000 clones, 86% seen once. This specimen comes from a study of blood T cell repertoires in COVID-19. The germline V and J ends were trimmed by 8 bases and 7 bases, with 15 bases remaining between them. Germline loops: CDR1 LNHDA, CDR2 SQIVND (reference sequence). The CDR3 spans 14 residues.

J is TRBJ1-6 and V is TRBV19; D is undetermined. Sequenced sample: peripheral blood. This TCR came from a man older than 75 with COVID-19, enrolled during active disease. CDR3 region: CASCPHVSNSPLHF. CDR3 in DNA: TGTGCCAGTTGCCCACACGTGTCCAATTCACCCCTCCACTTT.